This T cell receptor beta chain was sequenced during a study of blood T cell repertoires in COVID-19. Per the original methods: Amplification of reference gene primers provided the estimated nucleated cell counts. Assay used: immunoSEQ multiplex PCR; TCRdb lists only in-frame clones, some missing. D and trimming come from the DNA, and the V and J calls and clone size come from that table. The sample carries 150,000 or so clones, about 83% recorded once. Looked up from germline, CDR1 is SGDLS and CDR2 is YYNGEE. V was pared by 4 bases and J by 7 bases, with 9 bases of the junction left unmatched. There are 15 residues in the CDR3.

The sample was peripheral blood. The genes are TRBV9 and TRBJ1-5; TRBD1 aligns across 9 bases. The clonotype originates from a human donor in a cohort sampled during active COVID-19. The CDR3 sequence is CASSRQSGQGQPQHF. CDR3 nucleotides: TGTGCCAGCAGCAGACAATCGGGACAGGGACAGCCCCAGCATTTT.